This paragraph covers one TCR beta chain sequence. No cognate antigen has been identified for it. One end of the junction varies from germline; a read error may be responsible. This entry comes from a study of blood T cells in healthy people across ages (dated by TCRdb to between 2014 and 2016). With respect to the entire study: In model experiments, template switching captured about one uniquely barcoded TCR beta cDNA molecule for every two T cells. To track age-related changes in TCR beta repertoire diversity, the study relied on deep sequencing normalized with unique cDNA molecular identifiers. The donors were split into four age groups: young (average 16 years), middle-aged (39), aged (more than 60) and long-lived (roughly 86). Donors of different ages were randomly distributed across sequencing lanes to avoid experimental bias. Two additional independent replicas of 1 million unique cDNA reads from the same blood draw were analyzed for two donors (one aged 18 to 30 and one aged 80 or older).

CDR1 is given as MNHNS and CDR2 as SASEGT, both from the germline V gene. From the cysteine up to the phenylalanine, the CDR3 has a length of 16 residues. The only DNA kept is the CDR3, 48 bases in frame from the first base. Donors were 39 systemically healthy Caucasian individuals from Russia aged roughly 6 to 100 years. About 9.8 milliliters of peripheral blood were drawn from each donor into EDTA-treated Vacutainer tubes. PBMCs were isolated by Ficoll-Paque density-gradient centrifugation, with at least 6 million obtained per sample. Total RNA was extracted from PBMCs with Trizol reagent, with at least 6 micrograms obtained per sample. For every donor, flow cytometry on a PBMC aliquot measured the percentage of naive CD45RAhigh/CD27high T cells. Preparation of the library involved 5' RACE. TCRdb lists the instrument as Illumina HiSeq 2500. A second PCR of 7 to 11 cycles was performed with a sample-barcoded 5' primer and a J-beta primer mix. A template-switch 5' adaptor carrying 12 random nucleotides introduced a unique molecular identifier onto each TCR beta cDNA molecule. Each sample yielded at least 3 million CDR3-containing paired-end reads. The Mint cDNA synthesis kit, primed by a TRBC-specific oligonucleotide, was used to synthesize first-strand cDNA from all RNA. After uracil-DNA glycosylase treatment, a first 18-cycle PCR used universal primers M1SS and BC2_uni_R on all cDNA. Per the original workflow: Each sample was normalized by randomly selecting 1 million high-quality reads, each carrying a distinct molecular identifier. Reads with shared molecular identifiers were discarded instead of being binned into consensus sequences. MiTCR, set to a Q25 quality threshold and the strictest error-elimination algorithm, was used for CDR3 identification, clonotype clustering and error correction. A nonparametric unseen species model with Euler transformation was used to estimate a lower bound on total TCR beta diversity. TCRdb trimmed public reads at Q25 via fastp, called clones via MiXCR and kept in-frame beta chains. A single entry per CDR3 protein holds the most common genes and DNA from its merged rows. TCRdb's processing, not the study's, gives the V and J calls here. This sample lists about 800,000 distinct CDR3 sequences; over 45% were detected once. Of the sample, around 20% is held by the ten largest clones.

Paper-wide results and their limitations: Because the CMV infection status of the donors was unknown, age-related changes in expanded clonotypes may potentially have been confounded. Observed TCR beta diversity per million T cells fell roughly linearly with age, and a significant reduction was already apparent by age roughly 40. Estimates of total diversity based on one million sequenced T cells were considered lower bounds and underestimates. Compared with the aged group, more naive CD4+ T cells, fewer expanded clones and increased TCR diversity were shown by the long-lived group, suggesting age selection. A strong correlation was found between observed TCR beta diversity and the percentage of naive T cells measured by flow cytometry. Bulk unsorted PBMC profiling prevented conclusive comparison of naive and antigen-experienced compartments.

Material for sequencing was blood. The sequence was collected from a man aged 30 to 45 in good health. The chain links TRBV6-1 with TRBJ2-3, and TRBD2 aligns with 8 junction nucleotides. Here the CDR3 is given as CACSEGRGGPSDTQYF. The DNA sequence is TGTGCCTGCAGTGAGGGTCGGGGGGGACCGTCAGATACGCAGTATTTT.